This T cell receptor beta chain was obtained from a study of T cells after yellow fever vaccination. In making TCR cDNA, 5'RACE template switching added a universal primer site and UMIs to it. In TCRdb, the 5' RACE reads were re-called with MiXCR into one record per CDR3 protein. The table lists 400,000 to 650,000 distinct CDR3 sequences, around a fifth of them singletons, with around 16% in the top ten. V gave up 1 base and J gave up 5 bases, with 24 bases separating them. The germline gives CDR1 LGHDT, CDR2 YNNKEL (reference sequence). This CDR3 has 18 amino acids. This clonotype was sampled from a man younger than 35 who received the YFV17D yellow fever vaccine. J is TRBJ2-7 and V is TRBV3-1; possible D gene TRBD2, 6 bases. The sequencing here drew on PBMCs, taken approximately 22 days after the first yellow fever vaccination. CDR3 sequence: CASSQANNKRGDPHEQYF. Written as DNA, the CDR3 is TGTGCCAGCAGCCAAGCCAATAATAAACGCGGGGATCCACACGAGCAGTACTTC.